Each of the 8 T cell receptor beta chains below was sequenced from the same sample in a study of blood T cells in healthy people across ages. Using a J-beta primer mix together with a sample-barcoded 5' primer, a second PCR was run for about 7 to 12 cycles. From the 5' RACE reads, TCRdb called clonotypes with MiXCR, one entry per CDR3 protein. The data hold about 800,000 distinct CDR3 sequences, with roughly 64% observed a single time. Source material: blood. The receptor source for this set is a man aged 25 to 40 in good health.

This clonotype was seen a few times. This rearrangement joins TRBV11-3 to TRBJ2-5; D remains unclear. The CDR3 runs 15 residues. V was shortened by 4 bases and J by 0 bases, with 12 bases between the two germline ends. Germline-derived CDR1 and CDR2 are SGHNT and YENEEA. The CDR3 nucleotides are TGTGCCAGCAGCTCCGCCGGCGACAACCAAGAGACCCAGTACTTC. It encodes CASSSAGDNQETQYF.

The J gene is TRBJ1-2, the V gene TRBV6-5; D not resolved. The length of the CDR3 is 17 residues. Looked up from germline, CDR1 is MNHEY and CDR2 is SVGAGI. Trimming left V 0 bases short and J 0 bases short, with 14 bases between. The CDR3 nucleotides are TGTGCCAGCAGTTACTCATACTTGGGGAGGACTAACTATGGCTACACCTTC. It is translated as CASSYSYLGRTNYGYTF.

J is TRBJ2-3 and V is TRBV10-2; no definite D call. The germline V and J ends were trimmed by 3 bases and 0 bases, with 10 bases remaining between them. The CDR3 is made up of 15 amino acids. CDR1 and CDR2 from the germline V gene are WSHSY and SAAADI. The CDR3 loop reads CASSDGIPSTDTQYF. The CDR3 DNA reads TGCGCCAGCAGTGACGGTATTCCTAGCACAGATACGCAGTATTTT.

The J gene is TRBJ1-1, the V gene TRBV10-3; D is unresolved. CDR3 length: 14 amino acids. Per germline, CDR1 ENHRY and CDR2 SYGVKD. The V and J ends lost 3 bases and 1 base respectively, with 9 bases between them. CDR3 DNA: TGTGCCATCAGTGACGTTTTGAAGAACACTGAAGCTTTCTTT. Its translation: CAISDVLKNTEAFF.

V and J are TRBV7-2 and TRBJ2-1; no definite D call. This CDR3 has 15 amino acids. Germline V CDR1 and CDR2: SGHTA, FQGNSA. The V and J ends lost 4 bases and 5 bases respectively, with 15 bases between them. The CDR3 region is CASSSLASANNEQFF. The CDR3 bases are TGTGCCAGCAGCTCCCTGGCCTCCGCTAACAATGAGCAGTTCTTC.

In its sample, this clonotype was seen a few times. V gene TRBV7-2 combines with J gene TRBJ2-1, with 8 bases matching TRBD2. CDR1 and CDR2 from the germline V gene are SGHTA and FQGNSA. The CDR3 is 14 amino acids. With V trimmed by 2 bases and J by 4 bases, 1 base remained unmatched. In DNA, the CDR3 is TGTGCCAGCAGCTTACTAGCGGGTTACAATGAGCAGTTCTTC. Amino acids: CASSLLAGYNEQFF.

There are a few counts of this clonotype. V is TRBV6-2 or TRBV6-3 and J is TRBJ2-7, with TRBD2 matching 7 bases. The CDR3 length is 15 residues. V was pared by 7 bases and J by 1 base, with 10 bases of the junction left unmatched. Per germline, CDR1 MNHEY and CDR2 SVGEGT. The CDR3 nucleotides are TGTGCCAGCAACCCCAGCGGGGTGGGGTCCTACGAGCAGTACTTC. It yields the protein CASNPSGVGSYEQYF.

The gene calls are TRBV28 and TRBJ1-2; 8 bases match TRBD1. The CDR3 has 14 residues. The germline V gene encodes CDR1 MDHEN and CDR2 SYDVKM. V lost 8 bases to trimming and J lost 0 bases; unmatched junction nucleotides: 5. CDR3 residues: CASQGAIANYGYTF. As DNA, the CDR3 is TGTGCCAGCCAGGGGGCCATAGCTAACTATGGCTACACCTTC.